One sample yielded the 6 T cell receptor beta chains listed below, sequenced in a study of OX40 agonist ivuxolimab in advanced cancers. Assay: immunoSEQ multiplex PCR; the TCRdb copy retains only in-frame clones and omits some. This sample has roughly 15,000 clones; 80% to 90% occur once, and the top ten carry approximately 7%. The material was CD4+ or CD8+ T cells sorted from blood, obtained in a trial of the OX40 agonist ivuxolimab. The receptors derive from an adult with an advanced solid tumor such as melanoma, head and neck, liver or kidney cancer.

The chain joins TRBV5-1 to TRBJ2-3, with TRBD2 identical over 7 bases. Germline CDR1 reads SGHRS; CDR2 reads YFSETQ. The V gene end was trimmed by 5 bases and the J gene end by 2 bases; junction bases not matched to a gene: 8. This CDR3 comprises 15 residues. This chain's CDR3 is CASSLGLADTDTQYF. In DNA, the CDR3 is TGCGCCAGCAGTCTAGGGCTAGCGGACACAGATACGCAGTATTTT.

This clone was detected only a few times. The chain combines TRBV30 with TRBJ1-2; 7 nucleotides line up with TRBD1. Germline CDR1 is GTSNPN and CDR2 is SVGIG (reference sequence). The CDR3 contains 12 residues. V shed 3 bases and J 8 bases; nucleotides not matched to a gene: 6. Here the CDR3 DNA reads TGTGCCTGGAGGCCTAACAGGGGCGGCTACACCTTC. It is translated as CAWRPNRGGYTF.

The V and J genes are TRBV7-8 and TRBJ2-3; D possibly corresponds to TRBD2 (6 bases). The germline V and J ends were trimmed by 5 bases and 6 bases, with 15 bases remaining between them. The CDR3 has 14 amino acids. The V gene's germline CDR1 is SGHVS and CDR2 FQNEAQ. The CDR3 spells CASSESGWGDTQYF. In DNA, the CDR3 is TGTGCCAGCAGCGAGAGCGGGTGGGGGGATACGCAGTATTTT.

This chain links TRBV4-1 with TRBJ2-5; D may be TRBD2 (6 bases). CDR3 length equals 14 residues. Trimming pared 3 bases from V and 1 base from J, leaving 9 bases between. CDR1 is MGHRA and CDR2 is YSYEKL in the germline V gene. The DNA of the CDR3 is TGCGCCAGCAGCCAGCCCGGGGGCCAAGAGACCCAGTACTTC. As protein: CASSQPGGQETQYF.

The rearrangement uses TRBV29-1 and TRBJ1-2; D gene uncertain. Germline lookup yields CDR1 SQVTM and CDR2 ANQGSEA. This CDR3 spans 14 amino acids. Trimming left V 2 bases short and J 0 bases short, with 10 bases between. The CDR3, as DNA: TGCAGCGTTGAAAGGGCAGGCCCTAACTATGGCTACACCTTC. Protein: CSVERAGPNYGYTF.

A word on this clone: A junction end diverges from the germline sequence, so it may reflect a read error. The chain is built from TRBV4-2 and TRBJ2-1; 11 nucleotides align to TRBD2. Germline CDR1 is LGHNA and CDR2 is YNFKEQ. The CDR3 is 18 residues long. The CDR3 region has the DNA TGTGCCAGCAGCCAGGCTAGCGGGGGGTCGAGCTCCTACAATGAGCGGTTCTTC. Its translation is CASSQASGGSSSYNERFF.